This T cell receptor beta chain was documented in a study of T cells after yellow fever vaccination. Study-level results: Reappearance after the booster was observed for most primary-vaccination clones (roughly 97% CD4, around 90% CD8). Among all clonotypes, a small share was observed in both CD4 and CD8 compartments. The secondary T-cell response peaked on day 5, not day 15, but was weaker.

As for this clonotype: Its target is unknown.

TCRdb recomputed calls from the 5' RACE reads with MiXCR, one row per CDR3 protein. The table shows some 400,000 distinct CDR3 sequences, with around 20% occurring only once. The V gene lost 0 bases and the J gene lost 0 bases, with 11 bases spanning the gap. The germline V gene encodes CDR1 LGHNA and CDR2 YSLEER. The CDR3 totals 16 residues. The source was PBMCs, collected before the yellow fever booster vaccination. This chain links TRBV4-3 with TRBJ1-1, with a tentative D call TRBD1 (5 bases). This clonotype originated in a man between 18 and 35 years old who received the YFV17D yellow fever vaccine. Written as DNA, the CDR3 is TGCGCCAGCAGCCAAGAAGTATCGGGGCTGAACACTGAAGCTTTCTTT. Translation gives CASSQEVSGLNTEAFF.